The clone carrying this T cell receptor (beta chain) turned up a few times. Its matching antigen is unknown. This entry is derived from a study of blood T cells in healthy people across ages. The second PCR ran about 6 to 12 cycles with a sample-barcoded 5' primer and J-beta primers. Via MiXCR, TCRdb re-called the 5' RACE reads, giving one row per CDR3 protein. The table lists 850,000 or so distinct CDR3 sequences, 29% of them singletons. The study's findings and limits: Researchers judged that diversity estimates from one million T cells fell short of true values. Unsorted PBMC input precluded a conclusive naive versus antigen-experienced comparison.

This CDR3 has 15 amino acids. Per germline, CDR1 LGHNA and CDR2 YSLEER. Trimming pared 0 bases from V and 4 bases from J, leaving 12 bases between. The chain carries TRBV4-3 and TRBJ1-1, with TRBD1 as a possible D gene (6 bases). The specimen sequenced was blood. The TCR originated in a woman older than 75 in good health. CDR3 sequence (DNA): TGCGCCAGCAGCCAAGATAGGGGGTGGGCCACTGAAGCTTTCTTT. This encodes CASSQDRGWATEAFF.